The T cell receptor beta chain under discussion was sequenced for a study of blood T cells in healthy people across ages. Then a second PCR, running roughly 7 to 11 cycles, was carried out with a sample-barcoded 5' primer and a J-beta primer mix. TCRdb re-derived calls from the 5' RACE reads in MiXCR, one entry per CDR3 protein. The sample yields roughly 1.7 million distinct CDR3 sequences, 30% to 40% seen once. This clonotype has only a few counts. Per germline, CDR1 ENHRY and CDR2 SYGVKD. The CDR3 totals 13 residues. Trimming left V 7 bases short and J 1 base short, with 10 bases between. The gene calls are TRBV10-3 and TRBJ1-1; D unresolved. This receptor was taken from a woman aged 30 to 39 in good health. Sequenced: blood. The CDR3 sequence: CAITPGGNTEAFF. The CDR3 DNA follows: TGTGCCATCACCCCGGGAGGGAACACTGAAGCTTTCTTT.